This T cell receptor (beta chain) was sequenced during a study of blood T cell repertoires in COVID-19. As for the study in general: Spain, Italy and the United States supplied samples that represented acute and convalescent COVID-19. Sources were T cells, B-cell-depleted T cells, or PBMCs; the material itself was cDNA or gDNA.

Trimming pared 0 bases from V and 5 bases from J, leaving 10 bases between. The CDR3 contains 14 residues. The germline gives CDR1 SGHTA, CDR2 FQGNSA. In the source study's methods: Amplification from reference gene primers served as the basis for estimated nucleated cell counts. Libraries were prepared by immunoSEQ multiplex PCR; TCRdb keeps only in-frame clonotypes and omits some of them. The V and J calls and clone size are taken from that table; D and trimming were inferred from the DNA. The repertoire holds tens of thousands of clones, roughly 83% seen once, with roughly 41% in the top ten. V gene TRBV7-2 combines with J gene TRBJ2-5; D is unclear. This clonotype was sampled from a man aged 80 or over with acute or convalescent COVID-19. The specimen sequenced was peripheral blood. The CDR3 protein is CASSLATATETQYF. CDR3 DNA sequence: TGTGCCAGCAGCTTAGCCACAGCCACGGAGACCCAGTACTTC.